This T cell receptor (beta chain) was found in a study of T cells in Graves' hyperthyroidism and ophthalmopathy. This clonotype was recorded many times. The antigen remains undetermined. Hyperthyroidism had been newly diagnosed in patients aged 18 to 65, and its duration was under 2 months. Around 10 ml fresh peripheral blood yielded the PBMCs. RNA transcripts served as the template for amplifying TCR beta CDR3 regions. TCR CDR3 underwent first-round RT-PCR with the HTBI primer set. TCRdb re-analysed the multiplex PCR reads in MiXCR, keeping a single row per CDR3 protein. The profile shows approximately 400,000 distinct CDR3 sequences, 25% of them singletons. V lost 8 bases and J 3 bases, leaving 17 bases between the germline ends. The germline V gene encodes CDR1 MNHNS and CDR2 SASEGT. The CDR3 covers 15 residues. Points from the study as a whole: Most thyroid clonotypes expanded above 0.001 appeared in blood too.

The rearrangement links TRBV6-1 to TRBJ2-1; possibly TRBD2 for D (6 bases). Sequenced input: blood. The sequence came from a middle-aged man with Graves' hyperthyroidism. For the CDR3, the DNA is TGTGCCAGCCTGTATCTGGGAGGCCACTACAATGAGCAGTTCTTC. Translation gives CASLYLGGHYNEQFF.